This TCR beta chain was obtained from a study of CD4 T cells in relation to SARS-CoV-2 and coronaviruses. Points from the study as a whole: Pre-pandemic and post-infection samples never came from the same donor.

Profiling relied on immunoSEQ multiplex PCR, and the TCRdb table lists in-frame clones only, not all of them. Of about 22,000 clones listed, approximately 68% are singletons. The CDR3 runs to 12 residues. Trimming removed 8 bases at V and 7 bases at J, with 12 bases between. Notes on this clone: Its antigen remains unknown.

CD4+ T cells from unexposed donors were obtained before the COVID-19 pandemic (2011-2018). CD4+ T cells were isolated from the cells after 10 days of culture. The gene calls are TRBV12-3 or TRBV12-4 and TRBJ1-5, with D perhaps matching TRBD1 (5 bases). The receptor's source is a human donor in good health. The sequenced material came from CD4+ T cells from PBMCs, cultured in vitro. CDR3 sequence reads: CASDTSGQPQHF. Written as DNA, the CDR3 is TGTGCCAGCGATACCTCAGGGCAGCCCCAGCATTTT.